This TCR beta chain was documented in a study of human T cells and chemical hapten exposure (dated by TCRdb to the early 2020s). Regarding the complete study: For sensitization, 2% DPC in acetone was applied to an approximately 2 cm by approximately 2 cm area of upper inner arm skin. Throughout the study period of roughly 24 weeks, patients also received therapeutic DPC doses to the scalp every week. Patch tests used Finn chambers with 0.01% DPC on the upper back, scored after 6 days by International Contact Dermatitis Research Group standards. Alopecia areata with under or over 50% scalp involvement, alopecia totalis and alopecia universalis were represented in the patient cohort, which was mostly female. The libraries were sequenced as a pool, and the TCR yield per sample differed mostly because of small variations in library volumes within the pool. The study tracked peripheral blood TCR repertoire changes in vivo during primary and secondary sensitization to the hapten diphenylcyclopropenone (DPC) in alopecia patients. Blood samples were taken from patients before sensitization (week 0) and then at 2, 6 and about 24 weeks after DPC sensitization. Under 30 alopecia patients gave blood for TCR sequencing at one to four time points (pre-sensitization, 2, 6 and 24 weeks).

This clonotype appeared a few times. Its antigen remains undetermined. Base-call qualities are not available, and no considerably larger clone is one nucleotide away. The receptor library was made with RACE. Sequencing used a NextSeq 500. During library preparation, unique molecular identifiers were attached to individual cDNA molecules so that TCRs could be counted in a quantitative, reproducible way. Both TCR alpha and TCR beta chains were sequenced from each blood RNA sample. Concerning the study's data processing: Samples had a median of about 96,000 TCRs, with a range from 23,224 to 690,600. V, J and CDR3 annotation of the TCR reads was carried out using the Decombinator software suite. To make PS versus PT1 abundance plots, every sample was subsampled to the same number of TCRs (28,000). TCRs were defined as expanded if absent before sensitization and observed at least eight times at the 2-week time point. TCRdb cleaned the public reads at Q25 with fastp, built clones with MiXCR and kept in-frame beta chains. Each CDR3 protein appears once, grouped with its most common genes and DNA. Clone size and V and J calls follow TCRdb, not the original study. The sample has approximately 88,000 distinct CDR3 sequences on record, 10% to 15% of them singletons. The top ten clonotypes cover under 6% of the sample.

The sample's time point, from its label and the paper: patch test 3, about 24 weeks after DPC sensitization. The meaning of the sample's treatment or condition label: therapeutic diphenylcyclopropenone sensitization with weekly scalp DPC. At each patch-test visit, blood was drawn before the patch test was applied. Eligible patients were aged 18 to 70, diagnosed with alopecia, deemed suitable for DPC therapy, and excluded if pregnant. Total RNA was extracted from unfractionated whole blood collected in Tempus Blood RNA tubes. General study outcomes and caveats: No change with DPC sensitization was found in the number of TCRs above 1 in 1000 frequency, and no evidence of global repertoire structure alterations was found. After repeated subsampling, changes were observed in the strength of the expansion versus patch-test correlation and in the threshold at which the correlation became significant. Significantly more large CDR3 similarity clusters were formed by expanded TCRs than by pre-sensitization or healthy control sets, consistent with antigen-driven responses. Patch test score correlated positively with the number of PT1 expanded TCRs, reaching significance at thresholds 8, 16 and 32 but not at 4. All patients had alopecia, a presumed autoimmune disease, so their immune response might differ from that of healthy individuals.

The junction shows trimming of 2 bases on V and 3 bases on J, and the gene matches do not reach 12 bases of it. Reading from cysteine to phenylalanine, the CDR3 counts 18 amino acids. Just CDR3 DNA is preserved here, 54 bases in frame from base 1. Per the germline V gene (reference sequence), MNHNY is the CDR1 and SVGAGI is the CDR2. The specimen comprised whole blood, sampled in connection with sensitization to the hapten diphenylcyclopropenone (DPC). The source is a woman aged 50 to 60 with alopecia areata. Some clones in this sample may be carry-over from other donors' samples. The chain links TRBV6-6 with TRBJ2-5; 10 bases in between match TRBD2. The nucleotide sequence reads TGTGCCAGCAGTTACGCCCCCCCCAGGACTAGCGGAAAAGAGACCCAGTACTTC. Its protein is CASSYAPPRTSGKETQYF.